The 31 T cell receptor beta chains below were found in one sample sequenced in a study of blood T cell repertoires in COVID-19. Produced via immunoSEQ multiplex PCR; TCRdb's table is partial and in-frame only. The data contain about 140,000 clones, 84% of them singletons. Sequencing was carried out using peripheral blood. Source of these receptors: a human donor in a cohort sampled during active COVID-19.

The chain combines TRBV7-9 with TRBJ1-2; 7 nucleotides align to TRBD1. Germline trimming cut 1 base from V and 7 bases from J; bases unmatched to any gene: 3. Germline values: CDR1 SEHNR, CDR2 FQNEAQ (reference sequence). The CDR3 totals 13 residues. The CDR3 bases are TGTGCCAGCAGCTTAGAACAGGGGTTTGGCTACACCTTC. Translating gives CASSLEQGFGYTF.

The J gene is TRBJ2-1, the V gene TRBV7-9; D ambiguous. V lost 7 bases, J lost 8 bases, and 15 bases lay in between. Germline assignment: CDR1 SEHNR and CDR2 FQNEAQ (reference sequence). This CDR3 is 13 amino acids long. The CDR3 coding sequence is TGTGCCAGCAACTCACCAGGCATTTATGAGCAGTTCTTC. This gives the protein CASNSPGIYEQFF.

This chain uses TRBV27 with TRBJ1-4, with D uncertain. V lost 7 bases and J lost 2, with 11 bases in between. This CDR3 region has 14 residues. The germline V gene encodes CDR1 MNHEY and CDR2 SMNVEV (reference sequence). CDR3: CASKFHGTNEKLFF. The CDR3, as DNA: TGTGCCAGCAAGTTTCACGGGACTAATGAAAAACTGTTTTTT.

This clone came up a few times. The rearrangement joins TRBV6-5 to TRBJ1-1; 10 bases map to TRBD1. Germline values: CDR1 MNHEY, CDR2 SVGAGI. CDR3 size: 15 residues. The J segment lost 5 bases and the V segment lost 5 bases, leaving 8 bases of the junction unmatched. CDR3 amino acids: CASSPSGTGDTEAFF. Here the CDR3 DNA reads TGTGCCAGCAGTCCTTCCGGGACAGGGGATACTGAAGCTTTCTTT.

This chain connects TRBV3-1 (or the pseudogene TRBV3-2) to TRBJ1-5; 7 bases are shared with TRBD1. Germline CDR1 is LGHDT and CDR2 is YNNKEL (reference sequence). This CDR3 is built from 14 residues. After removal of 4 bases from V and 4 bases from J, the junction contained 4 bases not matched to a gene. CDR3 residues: CASSPWDSNQPQHF. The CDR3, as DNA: TGTGCCAGCAGCCCCTGGGACAGTAATCAGCCCCAGCATTTT.

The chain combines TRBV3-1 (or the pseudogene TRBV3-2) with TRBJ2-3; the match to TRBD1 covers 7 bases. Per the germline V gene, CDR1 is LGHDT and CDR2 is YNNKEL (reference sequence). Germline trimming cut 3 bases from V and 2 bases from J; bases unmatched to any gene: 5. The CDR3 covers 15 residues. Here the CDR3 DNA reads TGTGCCAGCAGCCAGGGGCAGGGGGACACAGATACGCAGTATTTT. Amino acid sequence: CASSQGQGDTDTQYF.

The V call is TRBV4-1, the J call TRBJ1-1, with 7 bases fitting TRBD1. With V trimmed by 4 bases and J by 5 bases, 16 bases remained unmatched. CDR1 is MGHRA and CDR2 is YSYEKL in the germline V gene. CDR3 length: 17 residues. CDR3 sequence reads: CASSRSGGTSLRTEAFF. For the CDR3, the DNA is TGCGCCAGCAGCCGATCAGGGGGTACGTCCCTGAGGACTGAAGCTTTCTTT.

CDR3 bases: TGTGCCAGCAGTTACCGCGGACAGATCTACGAGCAGTACGTC. The encoded protein is CASSYRGQIYEQYV. The V gene is TRBV6-2 or TRBV6-3, the J gene TRBJ2-7, with D tentatively TRBD1 (6 bases). Germline CDR1 and CDR2: MNHEY and SVGEGT. Trimming removed 2 bases from V and 3 bases from J, with 11 bases in between. The length of the CDR3 is 14 residues.

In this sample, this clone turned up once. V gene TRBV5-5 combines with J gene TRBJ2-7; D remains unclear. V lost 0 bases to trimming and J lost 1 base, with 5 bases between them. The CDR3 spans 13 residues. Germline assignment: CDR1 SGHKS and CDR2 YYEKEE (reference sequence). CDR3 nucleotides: TGTGCCAGCAGCTTGGGGCAGTCCTACGAGCAGTACGTC. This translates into CASSLGQSYEQYV.

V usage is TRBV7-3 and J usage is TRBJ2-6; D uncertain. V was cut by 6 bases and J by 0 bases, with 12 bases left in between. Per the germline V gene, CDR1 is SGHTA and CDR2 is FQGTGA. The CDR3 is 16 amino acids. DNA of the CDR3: TGTGCCAGCAGGGCAATCCGGAGCTCTGGGGCCAACGTCCTGACTTTC. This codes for CASRAIRSSGANVLTF.

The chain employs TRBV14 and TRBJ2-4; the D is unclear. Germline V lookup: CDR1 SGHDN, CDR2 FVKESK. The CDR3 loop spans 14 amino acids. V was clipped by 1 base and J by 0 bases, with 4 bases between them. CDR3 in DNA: TGTGCCAGCAGCCAAGTAGTAGCCAAAAACATTCAGTACTTC. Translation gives CASSQVVAKNIQYF.

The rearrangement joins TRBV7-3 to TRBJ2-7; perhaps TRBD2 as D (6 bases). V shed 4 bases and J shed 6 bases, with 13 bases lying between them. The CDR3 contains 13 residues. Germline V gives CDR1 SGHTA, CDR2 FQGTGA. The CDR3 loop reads CASSSRERSEQYF. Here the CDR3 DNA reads TGTGCCAGCAGCTCCCGGGAGCGAAGCGAGCAGTACTTC.

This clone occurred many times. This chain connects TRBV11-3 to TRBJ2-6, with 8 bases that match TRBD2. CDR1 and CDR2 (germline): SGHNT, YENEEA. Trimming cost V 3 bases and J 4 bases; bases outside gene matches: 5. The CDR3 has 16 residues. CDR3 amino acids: CASSFSGTLGANVLTF. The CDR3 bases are TGTGCCAGCAGCTTTAGCGGGACCCTCGGGGCCAACGTCCTGACTTTC.

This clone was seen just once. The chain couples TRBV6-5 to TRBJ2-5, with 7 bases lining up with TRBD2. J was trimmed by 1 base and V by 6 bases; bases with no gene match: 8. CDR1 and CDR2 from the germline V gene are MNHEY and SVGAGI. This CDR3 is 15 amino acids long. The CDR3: CASSPGLSSQETQYF. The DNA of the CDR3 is TGTGCCAGCAGCCCGGGACTAAGCTCCCAAGAGACCCAGTACTTC.

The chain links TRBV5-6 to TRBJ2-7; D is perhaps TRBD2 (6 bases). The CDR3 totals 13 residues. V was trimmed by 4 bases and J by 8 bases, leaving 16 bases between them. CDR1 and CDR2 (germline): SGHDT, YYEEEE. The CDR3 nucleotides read TGTGCCAGCAGCCCTAGACTAGTATCCCAGCAGTACGTC. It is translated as CASSPRLVSQQYV.

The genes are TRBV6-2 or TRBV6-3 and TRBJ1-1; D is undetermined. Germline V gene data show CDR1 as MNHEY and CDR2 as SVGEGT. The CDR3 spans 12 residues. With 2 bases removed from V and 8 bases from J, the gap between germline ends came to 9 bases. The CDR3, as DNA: TGTGCCAGCAGTTACGAGGTTCTCGAAGCTTTCTTT. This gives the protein CASSYEVLEAFF.

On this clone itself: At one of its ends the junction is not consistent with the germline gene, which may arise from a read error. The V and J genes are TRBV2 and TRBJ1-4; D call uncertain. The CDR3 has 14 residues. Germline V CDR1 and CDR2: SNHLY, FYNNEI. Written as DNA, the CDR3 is TGTGCCAGCAGTGGGTTCAGGCAAAATGAAATACTGTTTTTT. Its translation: CASSGFRQNEILFF.

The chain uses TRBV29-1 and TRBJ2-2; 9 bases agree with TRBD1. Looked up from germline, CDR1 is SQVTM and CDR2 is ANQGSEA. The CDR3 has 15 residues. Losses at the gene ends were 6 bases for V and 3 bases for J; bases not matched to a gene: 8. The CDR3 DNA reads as TGCAGCGTATCCGGGACAGGGTGGGACACCGGGGAGCTGTTTTTT. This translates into CSVSGTGWDTGELFF.

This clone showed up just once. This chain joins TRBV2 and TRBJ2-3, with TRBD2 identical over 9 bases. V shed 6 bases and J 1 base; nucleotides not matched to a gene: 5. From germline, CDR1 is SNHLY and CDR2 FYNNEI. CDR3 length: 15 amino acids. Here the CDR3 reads CASSGTSPRTDTQYF. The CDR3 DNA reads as TGTGCCAGCAGCGGGACTAGCCCCCGCACAGATACGCAGTATTTT. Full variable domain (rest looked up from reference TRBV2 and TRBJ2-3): EPEVTQTPSHQVTQMGQEVILRCVPISNHLYFYWYRQILGQKVEFLVSFYNNEISEKSEIFDDQFSVERPDGSNFTLKIRSTKLEDSAMYFCASSGTSPRTDTQYFGPGTRLTVL.

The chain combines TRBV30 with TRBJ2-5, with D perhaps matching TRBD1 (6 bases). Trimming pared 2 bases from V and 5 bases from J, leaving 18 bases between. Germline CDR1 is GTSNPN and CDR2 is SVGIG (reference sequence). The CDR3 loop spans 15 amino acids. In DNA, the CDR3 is TGTGCCTGGAGTCCGATAAACAGGGATTGGGAGACCCAGTACTTC. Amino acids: CAWSPINRDWETQYF.

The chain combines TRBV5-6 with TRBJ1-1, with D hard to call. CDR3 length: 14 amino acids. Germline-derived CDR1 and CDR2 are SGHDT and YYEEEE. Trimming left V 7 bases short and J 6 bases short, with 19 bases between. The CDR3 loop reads CASQRLGVVPEAFF. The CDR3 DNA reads TGTGCCAGCCAGAGACTGGGTGTGGTGCCTGAAGCTTTCTTT.

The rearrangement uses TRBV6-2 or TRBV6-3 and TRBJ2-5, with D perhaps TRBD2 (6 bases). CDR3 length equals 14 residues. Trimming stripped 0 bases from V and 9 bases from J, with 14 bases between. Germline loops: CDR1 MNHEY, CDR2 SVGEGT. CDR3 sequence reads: CASSYSGGPGAQYF. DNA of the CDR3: TGTGCCAGCAGTTACTCCGGTGGCCCGGGGGCCCAGTACTTC.

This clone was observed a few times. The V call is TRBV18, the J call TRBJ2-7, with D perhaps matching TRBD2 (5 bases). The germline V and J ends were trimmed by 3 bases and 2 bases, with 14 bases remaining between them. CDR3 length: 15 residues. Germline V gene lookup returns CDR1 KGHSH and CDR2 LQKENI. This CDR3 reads CASSPQAGQPYEQYV. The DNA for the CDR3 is TGTGCCAGCTCACCCCAGGCGGGCCAGCCCTACGAGCAGTACGTC.

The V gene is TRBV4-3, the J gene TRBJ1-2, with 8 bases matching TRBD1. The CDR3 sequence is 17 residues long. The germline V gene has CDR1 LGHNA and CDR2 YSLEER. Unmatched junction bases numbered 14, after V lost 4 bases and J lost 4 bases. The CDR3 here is CASSLRSGGEVSYGYTF. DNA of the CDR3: TGCGCCAGCAGCCTGCGGTCAGGGGGCGAAGTGAGCTATGGCTACACCTTC.

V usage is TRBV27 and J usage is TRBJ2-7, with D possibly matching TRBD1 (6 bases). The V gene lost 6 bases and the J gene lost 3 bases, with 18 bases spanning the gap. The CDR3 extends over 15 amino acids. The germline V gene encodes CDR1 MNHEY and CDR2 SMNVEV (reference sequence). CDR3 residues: CASRALGGAVYEQYF. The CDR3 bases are TGTGCCAGCAGGGCGCTAGGGGGTGCGGTCTACGAGCAGTACTTC.

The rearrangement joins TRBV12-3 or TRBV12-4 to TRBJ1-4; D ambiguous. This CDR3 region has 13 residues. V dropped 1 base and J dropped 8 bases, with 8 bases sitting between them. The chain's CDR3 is CASSLGSEEKLFF. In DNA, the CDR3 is TGTGCCAGCAGTTTAGGCAGCGAAGAAAAACTGTTTTTT.

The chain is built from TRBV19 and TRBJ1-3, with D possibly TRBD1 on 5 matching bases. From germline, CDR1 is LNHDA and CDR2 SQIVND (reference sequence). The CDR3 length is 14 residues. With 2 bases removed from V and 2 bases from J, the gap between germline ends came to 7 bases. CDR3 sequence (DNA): TGTGCCAGTAGTATATCAGGGACTGGAAACACCATATATTTT. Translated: CASSISGTGNTIYF. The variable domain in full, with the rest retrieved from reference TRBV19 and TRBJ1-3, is DGGITQSPKYLFRKEGQNVTLSCEQNLNHDAMYWYRQDPGQGLRLIYYSQIVNDFQKGDIAEGYSVSREKKESFPLTVTSAQKNPTAFYLCASSISGTGNTIYFGEGSWLTVV.

CDR3: CSASVQDKQETQYF. In DNA, the CDR3 is TGCAGTGCTAGTGTCCAAGACAAACAAGAGACCCAGTACTTC. The gene calls are TRBV20-1 and TRBJ2-5; D gene ambiguous. The germline V and J ends were trimmed by 3 bases and 2 bases, with 13 bases remaining between them. Germline V CDR1 and CDR2: DFQATT, SNEGSKA (reference sequence). The CDR3 is made up of 14 amino acids.

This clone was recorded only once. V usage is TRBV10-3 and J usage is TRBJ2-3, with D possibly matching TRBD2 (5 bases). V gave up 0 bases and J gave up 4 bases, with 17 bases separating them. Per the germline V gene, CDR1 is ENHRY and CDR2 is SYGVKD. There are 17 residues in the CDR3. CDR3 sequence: CAISESGRSRPPDTQYF. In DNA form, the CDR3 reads TGTGCCATCAGTGAGTCGGGGAGATCCAGGCCCCCAGATACGCAGTATTTT.

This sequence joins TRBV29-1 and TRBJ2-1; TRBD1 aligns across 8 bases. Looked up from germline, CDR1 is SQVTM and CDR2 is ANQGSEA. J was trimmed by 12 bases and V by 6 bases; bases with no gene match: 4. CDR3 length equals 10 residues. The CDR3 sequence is CSVSGQGQFF. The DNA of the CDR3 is TGCAGCGTCTCAGGACAGGGGCAGTTCTTC.

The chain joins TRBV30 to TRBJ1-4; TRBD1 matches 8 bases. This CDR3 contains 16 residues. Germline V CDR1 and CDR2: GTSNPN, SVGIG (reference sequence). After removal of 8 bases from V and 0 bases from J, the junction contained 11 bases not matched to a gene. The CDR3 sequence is CAGRDRRLATNEKLFF. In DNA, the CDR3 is TGTGCCGGCCGGGACAGGAGGCTTGCAACTAATGAAAAACTGTTTTTT.